These T cell receptor beta chains were read from a single sample in a study of cytotoxic CD8 clonotypes in ibrutinib-treated CLL. Sequencing used immunoSEQ multiplex PCR; TCRdb keeps in-frame clones, though not all of them. The sample has 330,000 or so clones; about 61% are singletons. Sequences were derived from PBMCs, sampled after 36 months of ibrutinib treatment. Receptor source: a human donor with chronic lymphocytic leukemia. Each CDR3 is given without its conserved first and last residue. Fields, in order: J gene, V gene, CDR3 protein.

TRBJ1-3,TRBV7-6,ASSFPGSSGNTIY
TRBJ2-1,TRBV9,ASSQGYGSNNEQF
TRBJ2-5,TRBV2,ASTFRTSLQETQY
TRBJ2-7,TRBV7-9,ASSLLGTSYEQY
TRBJ2-5,TRBV5-6,ASSLAGGGQETQY
TRBJ2-5,TRBV5-1,ASSTLPSGQETQY
TRBJ2-1,TRBV6-5,ASSYAPVSTGLKQF
TRBJ2-3,TRBV9,ASSVRTSTDTQY
TRBJ2-7,TRBV2,ARKEGQGIYEQY
TRBJ2-7,TRBV6-6,ASSSQGGYEQY
TRBJ2-3,TRBV7-6,ASSLRPGRMGTDTQY